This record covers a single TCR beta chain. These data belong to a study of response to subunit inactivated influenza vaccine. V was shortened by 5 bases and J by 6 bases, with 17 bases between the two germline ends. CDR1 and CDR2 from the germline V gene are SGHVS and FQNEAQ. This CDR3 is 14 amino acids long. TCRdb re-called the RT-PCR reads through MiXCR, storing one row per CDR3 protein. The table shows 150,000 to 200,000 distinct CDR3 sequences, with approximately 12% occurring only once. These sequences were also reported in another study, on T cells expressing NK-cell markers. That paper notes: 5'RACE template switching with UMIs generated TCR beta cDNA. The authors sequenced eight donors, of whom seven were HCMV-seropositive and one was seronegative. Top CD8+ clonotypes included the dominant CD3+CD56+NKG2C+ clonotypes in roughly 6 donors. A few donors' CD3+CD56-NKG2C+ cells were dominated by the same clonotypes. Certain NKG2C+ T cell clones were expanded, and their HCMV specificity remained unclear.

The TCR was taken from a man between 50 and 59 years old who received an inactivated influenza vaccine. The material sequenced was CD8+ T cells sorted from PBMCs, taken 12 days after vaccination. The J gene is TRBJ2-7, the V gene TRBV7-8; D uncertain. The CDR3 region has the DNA TGTGCCAGCAGCCCGAGTCCCCGGTATTTCGAGCAGTACTTC. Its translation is CASSPSPRYFEQYF.